This T cell receptor beta chain is from a study of blood T cell repertoires in COVID-19. Some clones are missing from TCRdb's copy, which holds only in-frame ones; the method was immunoSEQ multiplex PCR. The table includes about 160,000 clones, approximately 86% detected once. The length of the CDR3 is 13 residues. Deletions cut 3 bases from V and 4 bases from J, with 9 bases between. Germline V gene sequence: CDR1 MDHEN, CDR2 SYDVKM. Only one count was recorded for this clone. Within the sample, other DNA sequences also encode this same CDR3. The sequence came from a woman older than 75 with active or convalescent COVID-19. The sample consisted of peripheral blood. The genes are TRBV28 and TRBJ1-2, with a possible D match to TRBD1 (5 bases). The CDR3 DNA reads TGTGCCAGCAGTTTCGGGGGGGGCTATGGCTACACCTTC. Translating it yields CASSFGGGYGYTF.